This is a list of T cell receptor beta chains from one sample in a study of blood T cell repertoires in COVID-19. This table comes from immunoSEQ multiplex PCR, and its TCRdb copy is limited to in-frame clones, with some not included. The sample lists hundreds of thousands of clones; about 87% were seen once. Material for sequencing was PBMCs or T cells enriched from blood (not recorded which). These receptors were collected from a man in his thirties or forties who had recovered from COVID-19. The conserved cysteine and the conserved F or W are not part of the CDR3 here.

j_call v_call cdr3_aa
TRBJ1-5 TRBV6-5 ATSPAGGVNQPQH
TRBJ1-1 TRBV6-5 ASSSPWTGEAF
TRBJ1-5 TRBV30 AWSPPGQGNQPQH
TRBJ2-3 TRBV28 ASDVGTDTDTQY
TRBJ1-1 TRBV5-8 ASSLGHWNTEAF
TRBJ2-3 TRBV10-1 ASSESYERGPDTQY
TRBJ1-1 TRBV24-1 ATPNSQGDTEAF
TRBJ2-2 TRBV6-5 ASINRGLTGELF
TRBJ2-7 TRBV4-3 ASSQNRAYEQY
TRBJ1-6 TRBV2 ASSEWSGQHYNSPLH
TRBJ1-2 TRBV6-1 ASSEEGKQGDGYT
TRBJ1-2 TRBV2 ASSETPRQGNYGYT
TRBJ2-7 TRBV28 ASSLSLSGDSEQY
TRBJ1-5 TRBV2 ASRGGQGAGQPQH
TRBJ2-7 TRBV7-2 ASSLAWGQGFYEQY
TRBJ1-5 TRBV15 ATSRDTGGQPQH
TRBJ2-7 TRBV20-1 SVNFHEQY
TRBJ1-2 TRBV18 ASGTGVGYT
TRBJ1-5 TRBV3-1/TRBV3-2 ASSQGKGRTENQPQH
TRBJ1-5 TRBV28 ASSEVDQPQH
TRBJ2-5 TRBV2 ASRTRPQETQY
TRBJ2-7 TRBV25-1 ASSGSMTGSDEQY
TRBJ2-7 TRBV9 ASSLGTSGTYEQY
TRBJ2-1 TRBV19 ASSILAGGGNEQF
TRBJ1-6 TRBV18 ASSPFGQTQSSYNSPLH
TRBJ2-5 TRBV5-8 ASSLGGQGGETQY
TRBJ1-3 TRBV5-1 ASSLAGVSNGNTIY
TRBJ2-1 TRBV9 ASSVAVAGSYNEQF
TRBJ1-1 TRBV5-6 ASSFSFGYTEAF
TRBJ1-1 TRBV6-2/TRBV6-3 ASSYLDWAPNTEAF
TRBJ1-4 TRBV19 ASSISGSREKLF
TRBJ1-1 TRBV6-2/TRBV6-3 ASSYSSRATEAF
TRBJ1-5 TRBV6-2/TRBV6-3 ASSPIGGGNQPQH
TRBJ2-1 TRBV19 ASSIGWAARIDEQF
TRBJ1-2 TRBV4-2 ASSSRQGGGYGYT
TRBJ2-5 TRBV7-9 ASSQILAGFQETQY
TRBJ1-4 TRBV6-1 ASSEEEGTGGDRV
TRBJ1-1 TRBV19 ASSIGGGVWNTEAF
TRBJ2-2 TRBV5-4 ASRTGLGSGSISGELF
TRBJ2-1 TRBV5-1 ASSGGQGPYNEQF
TRBJ1-1 TRBV4-3 ASSQDFVVAEAF
TRBJ1-2 TRBV2 ASGREGYGYT
TRBJ2-3 TRBV24-1 ATSDRSGGPSTDTQY
TRBJ2-1 TRBV29-1 SVEGIDRVVYNNEQF
TRBJ1-5 TRBV7-9 ASSQTGSNQPQH
TRBJ2-5 TRBV5-1 ASSPRQGSQETQY
TRBJ2-7 TRBV18 ASSSGQLEQY
TRBJ1-2 TRBV10-3 AISRDFNYGYT
TRBJ1-1 TRBV10-1 ASSGTQTEAF
TRBJ2-7 TRBV9 ASSGSGNYEQY
TRBJ2-3 TRBV24-1 ATSELSLAGDTDTQY
TRBJ2-3 TRBV27 ATAGVAGGTDTQY
TRBJ2-7 TRBV15 ATTQGQGYEQY
TRBJ2-3 TRBV4-3 ASSLYGPSRVSTDTQY
TRBJ2-7 TRBV19 ASSIGAVVGYEQY
TRBJ2-7 TRBV28 ASRVEQGFEQY
TRBJ2-1 TRBV27 ASSHGTGINEQF
TRBJ1-4 TRBV9 ASSVGGYVGSNEKLF
TRBJ1-5 TRBV28 ASSLLGTGVDGQPQH
TRBJ2-3 TRBV6-5 ASSYSAGAGDTQY